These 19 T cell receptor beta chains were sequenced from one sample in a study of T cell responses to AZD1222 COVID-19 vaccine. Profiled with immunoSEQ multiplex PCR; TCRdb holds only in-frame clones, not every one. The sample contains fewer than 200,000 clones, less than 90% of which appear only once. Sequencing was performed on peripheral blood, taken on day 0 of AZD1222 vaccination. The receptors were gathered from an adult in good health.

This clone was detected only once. The CDR3 here is CASSQEPRPGEETQYF. Written as DNA, the CDR3 is TGCGCCAGCAGCCAAGAACCCCGGCCAGGAGAAGAGACCCAGTACTTC. The chain has TRBV5-1 and TRBJ2-5; D ambiguous. Germline lookup yields CDR1 SGHRS and CDR2 YFSETQ. Trimming took 4 bases from V and 3 from J, leaving 19 bases between them. The CDR3 has 16 amino acids.

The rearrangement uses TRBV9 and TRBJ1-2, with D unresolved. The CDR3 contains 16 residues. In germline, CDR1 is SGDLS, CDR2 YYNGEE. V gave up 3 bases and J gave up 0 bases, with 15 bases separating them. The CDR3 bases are TGTGCCAGCAGCGCCGGATTGACCCGTACTAACTATGGCTACACCTTC. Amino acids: CASSAGLTRTNYGYTF. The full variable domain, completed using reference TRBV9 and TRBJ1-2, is DSGVTQTPKHLITATGQRVTLRCSPRSGDLSVYWYQQSLDQGLQFLIQYYNGEERAKGNILERFSAQQFPDLHSELNLSSLELGDSALYFCASSAGLTRTNYGYTFGSGTRLTVV.

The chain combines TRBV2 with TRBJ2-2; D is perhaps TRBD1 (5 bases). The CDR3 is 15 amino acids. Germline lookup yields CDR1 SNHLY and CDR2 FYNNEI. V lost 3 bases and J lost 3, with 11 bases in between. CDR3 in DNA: TGTGCCAGCAGTGAGAAGGGGTCTCACACCGGGGAGCTGTTTTTT. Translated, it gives CASSEKGSHTGELFF.

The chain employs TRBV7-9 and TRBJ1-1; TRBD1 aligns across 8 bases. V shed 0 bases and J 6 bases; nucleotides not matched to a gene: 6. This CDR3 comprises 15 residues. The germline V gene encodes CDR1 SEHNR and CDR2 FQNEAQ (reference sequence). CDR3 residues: CASSLALDRASEAFF. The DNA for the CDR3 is TGTGCCAGCAGCTTAGCGCTGGACAGGGCCTCTGAAGCTTTCTTT.

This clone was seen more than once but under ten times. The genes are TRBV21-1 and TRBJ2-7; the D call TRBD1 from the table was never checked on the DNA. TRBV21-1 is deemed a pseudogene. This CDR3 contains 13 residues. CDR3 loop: CASSLTGSYEQYF. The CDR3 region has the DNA TGTGCCAGCAGCTTAACAGGGTCCTACGAGCAGTACTTC.

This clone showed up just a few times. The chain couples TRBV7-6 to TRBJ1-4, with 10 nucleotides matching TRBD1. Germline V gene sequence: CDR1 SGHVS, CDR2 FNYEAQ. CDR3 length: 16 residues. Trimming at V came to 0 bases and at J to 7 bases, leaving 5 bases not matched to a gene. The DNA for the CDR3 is TGTGCCAGCAGCTTAGCGATGGGACAGGGGAGTGAAAAACTGTTTTTT. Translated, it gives CASSLAMGQGSEKLFF.

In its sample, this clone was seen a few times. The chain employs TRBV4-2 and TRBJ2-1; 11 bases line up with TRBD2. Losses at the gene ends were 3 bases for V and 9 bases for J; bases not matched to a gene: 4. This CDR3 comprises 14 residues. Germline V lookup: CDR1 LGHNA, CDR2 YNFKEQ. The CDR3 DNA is TGTGCCAGCAGCCAGGGGGGGACTAGCGGTGAGCAGTTCTTC. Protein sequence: CASSQGGTSGEQFF.

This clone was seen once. CDR3 sequence (DNA): TGTGCCAGCAGGCTTTATAGCAATCAGCCCCAGCATTTT. This translates into CASRLYSNQPQHF. The gene calls are TRBV27 and TRBJ1-5, with D unclear. CDR3 length: 13 amino acids. V shed 6 bases and J shed 0 bases, with 6 bases lying between them. The germline V gene encodes CDR1 MNHEY and CDR2 SMNVEV (reference sequence).

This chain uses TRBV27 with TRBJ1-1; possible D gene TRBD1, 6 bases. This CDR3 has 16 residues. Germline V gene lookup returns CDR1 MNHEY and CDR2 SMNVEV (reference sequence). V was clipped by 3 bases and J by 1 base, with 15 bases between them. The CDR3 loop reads CASSFRRTAKNTEAFF. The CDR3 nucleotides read TGTGCCAGCAGTTTCCGCCGGACAGCGAAGAACACTGAAGCTTTCTTT.

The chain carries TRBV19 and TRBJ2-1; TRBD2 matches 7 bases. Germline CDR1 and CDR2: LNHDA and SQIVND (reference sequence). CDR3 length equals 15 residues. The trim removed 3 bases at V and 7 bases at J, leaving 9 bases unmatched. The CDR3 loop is CASSIGGRAGNEQFF. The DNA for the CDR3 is TGTGCCAGTAGTATTGGAGGGAGGGCTGGAAATGAGCAGTTCTTC.

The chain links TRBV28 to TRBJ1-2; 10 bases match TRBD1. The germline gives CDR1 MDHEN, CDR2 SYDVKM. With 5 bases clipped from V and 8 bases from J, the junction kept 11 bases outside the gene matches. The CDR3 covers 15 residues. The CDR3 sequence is CASSTSGTGDSGYTF. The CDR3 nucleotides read TGTGCCAGCAGTACCTCCGGGACAGGGGACAGCGGCTACACCTTC.

This chain's CDR3 is CASSEFHEQYF. The CDR3 DNA sequence: TGTGCCAGCAGTGAATTCCACGAGCAGTACTTC. The chain joins TRBV2 to TRBJ2-7; unclear D gene. V lost 2 bases and J 5 bases, leaving 4 bases between the germline ends. The CDR3 totals 11 residues. Germline values: CDR1 SNHLY, CDR2 FYNNEI.

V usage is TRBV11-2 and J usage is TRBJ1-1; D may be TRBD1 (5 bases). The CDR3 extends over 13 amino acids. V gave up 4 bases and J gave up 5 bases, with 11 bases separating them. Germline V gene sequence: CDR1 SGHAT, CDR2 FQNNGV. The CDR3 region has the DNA TGTGCCAGCAGCTCAGGGATTAGTACTGAAGCTTTCTTT. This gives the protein CASSSGISTEAFF.

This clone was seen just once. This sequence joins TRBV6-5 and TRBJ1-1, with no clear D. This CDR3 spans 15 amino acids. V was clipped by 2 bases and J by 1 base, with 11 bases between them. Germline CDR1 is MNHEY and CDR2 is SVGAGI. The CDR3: CASSYASVGNTEAFF. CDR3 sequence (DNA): TGTGCCAGCAGTTACGCATCGGTGGGGAACACTGAAGCTTTCTTT.

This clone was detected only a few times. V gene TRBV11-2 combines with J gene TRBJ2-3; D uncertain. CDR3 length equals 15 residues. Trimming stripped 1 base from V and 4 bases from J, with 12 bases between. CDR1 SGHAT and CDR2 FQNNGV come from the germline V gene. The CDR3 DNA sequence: TGTGCCAGCAGCTTAGTGGGCCCCGCAGCAGATACGCAGTATTTT. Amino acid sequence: CASSLVGPAADTQYF.

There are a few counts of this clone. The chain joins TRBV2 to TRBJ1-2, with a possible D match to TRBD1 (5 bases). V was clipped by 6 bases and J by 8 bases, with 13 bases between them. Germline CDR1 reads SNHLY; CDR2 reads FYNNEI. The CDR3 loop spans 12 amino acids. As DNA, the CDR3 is TGTGCCAGCAGGCGACCAGGGCAAGGCTACACCTTC. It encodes CASRRPGQGYTF.

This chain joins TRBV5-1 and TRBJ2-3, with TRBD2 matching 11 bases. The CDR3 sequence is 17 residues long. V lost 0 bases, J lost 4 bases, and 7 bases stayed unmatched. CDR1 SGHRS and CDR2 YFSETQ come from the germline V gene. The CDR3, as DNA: TGCGCCAGCAGCTTGGGGGGTAGCGGGAGGGCCTCAGATACGCAGTATTTT. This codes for CASSLGGSGRASDTQYF.

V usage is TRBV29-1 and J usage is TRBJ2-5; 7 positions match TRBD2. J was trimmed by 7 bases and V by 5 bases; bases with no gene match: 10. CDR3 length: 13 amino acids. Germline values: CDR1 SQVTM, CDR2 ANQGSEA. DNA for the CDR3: TGCAGCGTTCCAAGCGGGACCAAGGGGACCCAGTACTTC. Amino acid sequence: CSVPSGTKGTQYF.

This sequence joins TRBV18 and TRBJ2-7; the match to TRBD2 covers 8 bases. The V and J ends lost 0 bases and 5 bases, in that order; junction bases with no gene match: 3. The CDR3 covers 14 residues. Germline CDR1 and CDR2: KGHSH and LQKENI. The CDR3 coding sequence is TGTGCCAGCTCACCACCGGGACTAGTAAACGAGCAGTACTTC. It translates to CASSPPGLVNEQYF.